One and the same sample provided the 5 T cell receptor beta chains below, sequenced in a study of CD8 T cells in Susac syndrome. When the RNA was reverse transcribed, random hexamers were used with an input of roughly 0.5 to 1 ug. TCRdb ran MiXCR on the immunoSEQ multiplex PCR reads and lists one entry per CDR3 protein. The table includes hundreds of thousands of distinct CDR3 sequences, around 83% detected once. Sample: CD8+ T cells from PBMCs. These receptors were taken from a human donor with multiple sclerosis.

The V and J genes are TRBV19 and TRBJ1-2; D not resolved. Germline loops: CDR1 LNHDA, CDR2 SQIVND (reference sequence). The CDR3 sequence is 19 residues long. V lost 4 bases and J 2 bases, leaving 26 bases between the germline ends. The CDR3 DNA is TGTGCCAGTAGTAGGCTCAACCTCATCCAGGCCGATGAAAACTATGGCTACACCTTC. It codes for CASSRLNLIQADENYGYTF.

This sequence joins TRBV7-9 and TRBJ2-5; unclear D gene. This CDR3 has 13 amino acids. Germline CDR1 reads SEHNR; CDR2 reads FQNEAQ (reference sequence). Trimming removed 1 base at V and 5 bases at J, with 8 bases between. The CDR3 nucleotides read TGTGCCAGCAGCTTAGAGGTTTCGGAGACCCAGTACTTC. It specifies CASSLEVSETQYF.

The chain recombines TRBV29-1 with TRBJ2-7; weak D call: TRBD1 (5 bases). V lost 7 bases and J lost 3, with 10 bases in between. Germline lookup yields CDR1 SQVTM and CDR2 ANQGSEA. The CDR3 extends over 11 amino acids. CDR3 DNA: TGCAGCGGGGCCAGGGACTACGAGCAGTACTTC. As protein: CSGARDYEQYF.

The V gene is TRBV21-1, the J gene TRBJ1-5; the D call TRBD1 from the table was never checked on the DNA. TRBV21-1 is an annotated pseudogene. The CDR3 is 17 residues long. CDR3 DNA: TGTGCCAGCAGCAAAGTGAGCGACGTAGGGGGCAATCAGCCCCAGCATTTT. Translated, it gives CASSKVSDVGGNQPQHF.

The rearrangement uses TRBV7-9 and TRBJ2-5, with 8 positions matching TRBD1. The CDR3 extends over 14 amino acids. Per germline, CDR1 SEHNR and CDR2 FQNEAQ (reference sequence). Trimming took 3 bases from V and 4 from J; bases not matched to a gene: 4. The CDR3: CASSFDRGGETQYF. The CDR3 nucleotides read TGTGCCAGCAGCTTTGACAGGGGAGGAGAGACCCAGTACTTC.